This passage covers 16 T cell receptor beta chains from one sample sequenced in a study of OX40 agonist ivuxolimab in advanced cancers. The data were produced by immunoSEQ multiplex PCR, yet TCRdb's version contains in-frame clones alone and is incomplete. The sample lists 65,000 to 95,000 clones, under 90% occurring once. Here the sequenced sample was CD4+ or CD8+ T cells sorted from blood, taken in a trial of the OX40 agonist ivuxolimab. The receptors originated from an adult with an advanced solid tumor such as melanoma, head and neck, liver or kidney cancer.

The chain links TRBV15 to TRBJ1-2; maybe TRBD1 (5 bases). Trimming left V 0 bases short and J 4 bases short, with 15 bases between. The CDR3 length is 16 residues. Looked up from germline, CDR1 is LNHNV and CDR2 is YYDKDF (reference sequence). The CDR3, as DNA: TGTGCCACCAGCAGAGATCGACAGCCTACAGTCTATGGCTACACCTTC. It yields the protein CATSRDRQPTVYGYTF.

The gene calls are TRBV18 and TRBJ1-3, with D possibly being TRBD1 (5 bases). The CDR3 contains 15 residues. The V end was cut by 8 bases, the J end by 0 bases, with 14 bases between. Per germline, CDR1 KGHSH and CDR2 LQKENI. DNA of the CDR3: TGTGCCAGCAACACCCGGGGGAGCTCTGGAAACACCATATATTTT. Translated, it gives CASNTRGSSGNTIYF.

This chain joins TRBV7-2 and TRBJ1-3; no clear D. Germline V gene data show CDR1 as SGHTA and CDR2 as FQGNSA. Trimming cost V 6 bases and J 3 bases, with 3 bases left between them. This CDR3 region has 11 residues. As DNA, the CDR3 is TGTGCCAGCAGACGTGGAAACACCATATATTTT. Translating gives CASRRGNTIYF.

The chain employs TRBV5-1 and TRBJ1-1; the match to TRBD1 covers 7 bases. Germline CDR1 reads SGHRS; CDR2 reads YFSETQ. V trimming: 2 bases; J trimming: 2 bases; junction bases outside the gene matches: 9. The length of the CDR3 is 16 residues. For the CDR3, the DNA is TGCGCCAGCAGCTTAATGCAGGGGGTATTTAACACTGAAGCTTTCTTT. Protein: CASSLMQGVFNTEAFF.

This chain links TRBV5-1 with TRBJ2-5, with 9 bases aligning to TRBD1. The CDR3 is made up of 18 amino acids. V lost 0 bases and J lost 3; bases outside the gene matches: 12. Germline V gene sequence: CDR1 SGHRS, CDR2 YFSETQ. The CDR3 reads CASSLASVGTGPEETQYF. CDR3 DNA sequence: TGCGCCAGCAGCTTGGCCTCGGTGGGGACAGGGCCTGAAGAGACCCAGTACTTC. Full variable domain (remainder filled in from reference TRBV5-1 and TRBJ2-5): KAGVTQTPRYLIKTRGQQVTLSCSPISGHRSVSWYQQTPGQGLQFLFEYFSETQRNKGNFPGRFSGRQFSNSRSEMNVSTLELGDSALYLCASSLASVGTGPEETQYFGPGTRLLVL.

The chain links TRBV28 to TRBJ2-7, with D unresolved. Trimming cost V 8 bases and J 5 bases, with 10 bases left between them. Per germline, CDR1 MDHEN and CDR2 SYDVKM. CDR3 length: 11 residues. In nucleotides, the CDR3 is TGTGCCAGCTCGTATAAGGACGAGCAGTACTTC. Translation: CASSYKDEQYF.

V and J are TRBV19 and TRBJ2-1; the D gene is possibly TRBD1 (6 bases). Trimming took 3 bases from V and 2 from J, leaving 14 bases between them. CDR1 and CDR2 (germline): LNHDA, SQIVND (reference sequence). This CDR3 contains 16 residues. In nucleotides, the CDR3 is TGTGCCAGTAGTATCATCACAGGGATGACCTACAATGAGCAGTTCTTC. Translation: CASSIITGMTYNEQFF.

This chain connects TRBV7-2 to TRBJ2-3; D remains unclear. V lost 5 bases and J lost 6, with 9 bases in between. The CDR3 has 12 amino acids. CDR1 and CDR2 from the germline V gene are SGHTA and FQGNSA. The CDR3 reads CASSRSWDTQYF. The CDR3 nucleotides read TGTGCCAGCAGCCGGTCGTGGGATACGCAGTATTTT.

The chain couples TRBV21-1 to TRBJ2-7; the D call TRBD2 from the table was never checked on the DNA. TRBV21-1 has pseudogene status. The CDR3 is 14 amino acids. The CDR3 DNA is TGTGCCGGGGTAGCGGGGGAGAGCTCCTACGAGCAGTACTTC. It yields the protein CAGVAGESSYEQYF.

V and J are TRBV5-6 and TRBJ2-5; D possibly corresponds to TRBD1 (5 bases). This CDR3 region has 15 residues. Trimming stripped 4 bases from V and 7 bases from J, with 20 bases between. The germline V gene encodes CDR1 SGHDT and CDR2 YYEEEE. CDR3 DNA: TGTGCCAGCAGCCCCAGGGTACCAGCGTTGGGGACCCAGTACTTC. This gives the protein CASSPRVPALGTQYF. The full variable domain, with the rest looked up from reference TRBV5-6 and TRBJ2-5, is DAGVTQSPTHLIKTRGQQVTLRCSPKSGHDTVSWYQQALGQGPQFIFQYYEEEERQRGNFPDRFSGHQFPNYSSELNVNALLLGDSALYLCASSPRVPALGTQYFGPGTRLLVL.

This clone appeared once. The DNA of the CDR3 is TGTGCCAGCATGGCCCCGGTCCTCTATGGCTACACCTTC. Translated, it gives CASMAPVLYGYTF. V usage is TRBV6-1 and J usage is TRBJ1-2; D gene unclear. The CDR3 is made up of 13 amino acids. Germline lookup yields CDR1 MNHNS and CDR2 SASEGT. V was pared by 7 bases and J by 4 bases, with 13 bases between.

V usage is TRBV4-3 and J usage is TRBJ1-5; maybe TRBD1 (5 bases). V lost 0 bases to trimming and J lost 8 bases, with 14 bases between them. Germline CDR1 reads LGHNA; CDR2 reads YSLEER. The CDR3 sequence is 15 residues long. The CDR3 loop reads CASSQDWAGTEPQHF. CDR3 nucleotides: TGCGCCAGCAGCCAAGATTGGGCAGGGACCGAGCCCCAGCATTTT.

This chain uses TRBV5-8 with TRBJ1-2; D might be TRBD1 (6 bases). The length of the CDR3 is 14 residues. Germline lookup yields CDR1 SGHTS and CDR2 YDEGEE. Trimming took off 0 bases at V and 8 bases at J, with 14 bases between the two ends. This CDR3 is CASSLGLQGDGYTF. CDR3 in DNA: TGTGCCAGCAGCTTGGGGCTACAGGGTGACGGCTACACCTTC.

Written as DNA, the CDR3 is TGTGCCAGCAGTGGGGGTGATACGCAGTATTTT. This gives the protein CASSGGDTQYF. V usage is TRBV2 and J usage is TRBJ2-3; D is uncertain. The CDR3 is 11 residues long. Trimming cost V 4 bases and J 6 bases, with 5 bases left between them. The germline V gene has CDR1 SNHLY and CDR2 FYNNEI.

The chain joins TRBV21-1 to TRBJ2-7; the table's D gene call, TRBD2, was not cross checked with the DNA. TRBV21-1 is given as a pseudogene. The CDR3 has 17 amino acids. The CDR3 sequence: CASSKFTGGAAYYEQYF. DNA for the CDR3: TGTGCCAGCAGCAAATTCACAGGAGGGGCAGCCTACTACGAGCAGTACTTC.

The chain's CDR3 is CASSLVRTGGLEQYF. DNA for the CDR3: TGCGCCAGCAGCTTGGTCCGGACAGGGGGCCTCGAGCAGTACTTC. The rearrangement links TRBV5-1 to TRBJ2-7; TRBD1 matches at 11 bases. The germline V gene encodes CDR1 SGHRS and CDR2 YFSETQ. The CDR3 totals 15 residues. V lost 0 bases, J lost 6 bases, and 5 bases stayed unmatched.